These T cell receptor beta chains were read from a single sample in a study of blood T cell repertoires in COVID-19. Here immunoSEQ multiplex PCR was the method, and the copy in TCRdb shows in-frame clones only, minus some. The repertoire holds hundreds of thousands of clones, with approximately 90% as singletons. The specimen sequenced was peripheral blood. Receptors were obtained from a woman in her late teens or twenties with acute or convalescent COVID-19. Each CDR3 is given with its conserved first and last residue. The D gene is left open where the match is weak. Clone size is given for some rows only: seen once, a few or many times, or a class if the clone is expanded.

cdr3_aa cdr3_nt j_call d_call v_call clone_size cdr3_length
CAWKRRGNGGFNTF TGTGCCTGGAAGCGGAGAGGAAACGGTGGCTTCAACACCTTC TRBJ1-2 . TRBV30 . 14
CASSPRTDYGYTF TGTGCCAGTAGTCCTAGGACTGATTATGGCTACACCTTC TRBJ1-2 . TRBV19 . 13
CATTGWDPGTGAYEQYF TGTGCCACCACCGGATGGGATCCCGGGACAGGGGCCTACGAGCAGTACTTC TRBJ2-7 TRBD1 TRBV24-1 . 17
CASSQDLEGGRAEAFF TGCGCCAGCAGCCAAGATCTGGAGGGGGGGAGGGCTGAAGCTTTCTTT TRBJ1-1 . TRBV4-3 . 16
CASSNEGQGPSKSNSPLHF TGTGCCAGCAGCAATGAGGGACAGGGGCCAAGTAAATCTAATTCACCCCTCCACTTT TRBJ1-6 . TRBV21-1 . 19
CASRDGTGVSEAFF TGTGCCAGCAGAGACGGGACAGGGGTGAGTGAAGCTTTCTTT TRBJ1-1 TRBD1 TRBV6-5 . 14
CASSSVLSGNTIYF TGTGCCAGCAGTTCAGTCCTCTCTGGAAACACCATATATTTT TRBJ1-3 . TRBV6-2/TRBV6-3 . 14
CASSGTADEEAFF TGCGCCAGCAGTGGGACAGCCGACGAGGAAGCTTTCTTT TRBJ1-1 . TRBV10-2 . 13
CASPTEGAFDPEAFF TGCGCCAGCCCGACGGAGGGGGCATTCGACCCTGAAGCTTTCTTT TRBJ1-1 TRBD1 TRBV5-1 . 15
CATSDSAGIIRTDTQYF TGTGCCACCAGTGATTCCGCAGGAATCATCCGCACAGATACGCAGTATTTT TRBJ2-3 . TRBV24-1 . 17
CASSYPTTGGPYEQYF TGTGCCAGCAGTTACCCTACGACAGGGGGCCCCTACGAGCAGTACTTC TRBJ2-7 TRBD1 TRBV6-5 . 16
CASWLGDTQYF TGTGCCAGCTGGCTTGGAGATACGCAGTATTTT TRBJ2-3 . TRBV18 . 11
CASSTVGAVAYEQYF TGTGCCAGCAGCACAGTAGGTGCAGTAGCCTACGAGCAGTACTTC TRBJ2-7 . TRBV5-6 . 15
CASSAGQGDMNTEAFF TGCGCCAGCAGCGCCGGACAGGGAGACATGAACACTGAAGCTTTCTTT TRBJ1-1 TRBD1 TRBV5-1 . 16
CSACSGGSYNEQFF TGCAGCGCATGTTCAGGGGGATCCTACAATGAGCAGTTCTTC TRBJ2-1 TRBD1 TRBV29-1 . 14
CASSVGGTVTYEQYF TGTGCCAGCAGCGTAGGAGGGACAGTCACCTACGAGCAGTACTTC TRBJ2-7 TRBD1 TRBV9 . 15
CSVSTGAEQYF TGCAGCGTGTCAACAGGGGCCGAGCAGTACTTC TRBJ2-7 TRBD1 TRBV29-1 . 11
CASSYFGRTYTGELFF TGTGCCAGCAGTTACTTTGGACGGACTTACACCGGGGAGCTGTTTTTT TRBJ2-2 . TRBV6-2/TRBV6-3 . 16
CASSDSTGEQFF TGTGCCAGCAGCGACAGCACGGGTGAGCAGTTCTTC TRBJ2-1 . TRBV7-8 once 12
CASSQQGRTEAFF TGCGCCAGCAGCCAACAGGGAAGGACTGAAGCTTTCTTT TRBJ1-1 . TRBV4-1 . 13
CASRPGQANTEAFF TGTGCCAGTCGGCCGGGACAGGCAAACACTGAAGCTTTCTTT TRBJ1-1 TRBD1 TRBV19 . 14
CASSEQQGRYGYTF TGTGCCAGCAGTGAACAACAGGGTCGCTATGGCTACACCTTC TRBJ1-2 . TRBV25-1 . 14
CASSFGQSGWHQPQHF TGTGCCAGCAGTTTTGGGCAGTCAGGGTGGCATCAGCCCCAGCATTTT TRBJ1-5 . TRBV27 . 16
CASRQQGRGGYTF TGTGCCAGCAGACAGCAGGGGCGCGGGGGCTACACCTTC TRBJ1-2 . TRBV6-5 once 13
CASSFMGANTGELFF TGTGCCAGCAGCTTCATGGGAGCGAACACCGGGGAGCTGTTTTTT TRBJ2-2 . TRBV7-3 . 15
CATSRAAGYEPQHF TGTGCCACCAGCAGAGCTGCAGGGTATGAGCCCCAGCATTTT TRBJ1-5 . TRBV15 . 14
CASWRGAYTGELFF TGTGCCAGCTGGCGGGGGGCCTACACCGGGGAGCTGTTTTTT TRBJ2-2 TRBD2 TRBV6-5 once 14
CASSEVVWETRGDTQYF TGTGCCAGCAGTGAAGTGGTTTGGGAGACGAGAGGAGATACGCAGTATTTT TRBJ2-3 . TRBV2 . 17
CASSVPRAGYTF TGTGCCAGCAGCGTACCCAGGGCTGGCTACACCTTC TRBJ1-2 . TRBV9 . 12
CASSQGDRLRSGYTF TGTGCCAGCAGCCAAGGGGACAGGCTTCGGTCTGGCTACACCTTC TRBJ1-2 TRBD1 TRBV4-2 . 15
CASSSAAGAPYYEQYF TGCGCCAGCAGCTCCGCGGCAGGGGCTCCCTACTACGAGCAGTACTTC TRBJ2-7 . TRBV5-1 . 16
CASSLDPYSYEQYF TGTGCCAGCAGCTTAGATCCCTATTCCTACGAGCAGTACTTC TRBJ2-7 . TRBV5-4 . 14
CASSSTGTASYEQYF TGTGCCAGCAGTTCCACCGGGACAGCCTCCTACGAGCAGTACTTC TRBJ2-7 TRBD1 TRBV11-2 . 15
CASKELSFTGGKMNTEAFF TGCGCCAGCAAAGAGTTATCCTTCACAGGGGGCAAGATGAACACTGAAGCTTTCTTT TRBJ1-1 TRBD1 TRBV5-1 . 19
CATSGLDPDTQYF TGTGCCACCTCAGGACTAGACCCAGATACGCAGTATTTT TRBJ2-3 TRBD2 TRBV6-4 . 13
CASSEAGDTQYF TGTGCCAGCAGTGAAGCCGGAGATACGCAGTATTTT TRBJ2-3 . TRBV6-1 . 12
CASSTGQKDTEAFF TGCGCCAGCAGCACGGGACAGAAGGACACTGAAGCTTTCTTT TRBJ1-1 TRBD1 TRBV5-1 . 14
CASSQDFLETAIDTQYF TGCGCCAGCAGCCAAGATTTCCTCGAGACAGCTATCGATACGCAGTATTTT TRBJ2-3 . TRBV4-3 . 17
CASSEFERGSEQYF TGCGCCAGCAGTGAATTTGAACGGGGTAGCGAGCAGTACTTC TRBJ2-7 . TRBV10-2 . 14
CATSESTGLRGYTF TGTGCCACCAGTGAGTCTACGGGACTCCGAGGCTACACCTTC TRBJ1-2 . TRBV24-1 . 14
CASLRPSPEAFF TGCGCCAGCCTTCGACCTAGCCCTGAAGCTTTCTTT TRBJ1-1 . TRBV4-1 . 12
CASSLAKQGAGEAFF TGTGCCAGCAGCTTAGCCAAACAGGGGGCCGGTGAAGCTTTCTTT TRBJ1-1 TRBD1 TRBV7-9 . 15
CARGGPSPYNEQFF TGTGCCAGGGGGGGTCCGTCCCCCTACAATGAGCAGTTCTTC TRBJ2-1 . TRBV2 . 14
CATSGAQGNYGYTF TGTGCCACCAGTGGCGCTCAGGGTAACTATGGCTACACCTTC TRBJ1-2 . TRBV24-1 few 14
CASSPTRNTEAFF TGTGCCAGCAGCCCAACAAGAAACACTGAAGCTTTCTTT TRBJ1-1 . TRBV12-3/TRBV12-4 once 13
CASSFPTGGTGELFF TGTGCCAGCAGCTTCCCGACAGGGGGCACCGGGGAGCTGTTTTTT TRBJ2-2 TRBD1 TRBV5-6 . 15
CASSWKTGLNYGYTF TGTGCCAGCAGCTGGAAGACAGGGCTAAACTATGGCTACACCTTC TRBJ1-2 TRBD1 TRBV5-4 . 15
CASSLGRVEQFF TGTGCCAGCAGTTTAGGACGGGTCGAGCAGTTCTTC TRBJ2-1 . TRBV12-3/TRBV12-4 . 12
CASSFISGTGELFF TGTGCCAGCAGTTTCATTTCGGGCACCGGGGAGCTGTTTTTT TRBJ2-2 . TRBV27 . 14
CASSLSGGDPSTDTQYF TGTGCCAGCAGCTTATCGGGGGGGGACCCTAGCACAGATACGCAGTATTTT TRBJ2-3 TRBD2 TRBV7-2 . 17
CASSDRDRGRRKYF TGTGCCAGCAGTGACCGGGACAGGGGCCGTAGAAAGTACTTC TRBJ2-5 TRBD1 TRBV6-1 . 14
CASSLARGPNYGYTF TGTGCCAGCAGCCTGGCCCGTGGGCCCAACTATGGCTACACCTTC TRBJ1-2 . TRBV5-6 . 15
CAISENGGDGYTF TGTGCCATCAGTGAAAACGGGGGGGATGGCTACACCTTC TRBJ1-2 . TRBV10-3 . 13
CASSYSGGTEAFF TGTGCCAGCAGTTACTCTGGAGGCACTGAAGCTTTCTTT TRBJ1-1 . TRBV6-5 . 13
CASSLPNSEYF TGTGCCAGCAGCTTACCGAATTCGGAGTATTTT TRBJ2-3 . TRBV5-5 . 11